This T cell receptor (beta chain) was found in a study of sequential checkpoint blockade in melanoma. Overall study findings and caveats: Mutational load did not correlate with tumor T-cell fraction or clonality. For nivolumab-first patients, baseline tumor clonality was associated with response. Clinical benefit was about 30 times likelier when tumor T-cell fraction and clonality increased.

Indicated treatment: randomized to nivolumab then ipilimumab (arm A) or the reverse (arm B). Sample share makes this clone medium-sized. Its matching antigen is unknown. Libraries were prepared by immunoSEQ multiplex PCR; TCRdb keeps only in-frame clonotypes and omits some of them. The sample consists of about 4,900 clones, about a third of them appearing once. The sample in question was tumor tissue (inferred from file names), obtained from a patient given nivolumab and ipilimumab in sequence. The TCR was taken from a human donor with melanoma.

DNA for the CDR3: TGTGCCAGCAGCCTGGGACAGGGAGACACTGAAGCTTTCTTT. Translated, it gives CASSLGQGDTEAFF. The rearrangement links TRBV11-3 to TRBJ1-1; 9 bases are a match to TRBD1. The CDR3 consists of 14 residues. V was pared by 5 bases and J by 3 bases, with 4 bases of the junction left unmatched. CDR1 and CDR2 from the germline V gene are SGHNT and YENEEA.